A single sample gave rise to the 12 T cell receptor beta chains below, sequenced in a study of blood T cell repertoires in COVID-19. Clones were read by immunoSEQ multiplex PCR, and TCRdb kept only the in-frame ones, dropping some. The sample records 240,000 or so clones, more than 80% being singletons. Sequenced: PBMCs or T cells enriched from blood (not recorded which). Receptor source: a man aged 45-65 years who had been exposed to COVID-19.

The chain joins TRBV18 to TRBJ1-1; TRBD1 might be the D (6 bases). CDR3 size: 15 residues. V lost 9 bases, J lost 7 bases, and 24 bases lay in between. Germline values: CDR1 KGHSH, CDR2 LQKENI. The CDR3 DNA is TGTGCCAGTTACGAATGGGGGGGCAATGAAAATGAAGCTTTCTTT. Amino acid sequence: CASYEWGGNENEAFF.

This chain uses TRBV28 with TRBJ2-7, with 7 bases matching TRBD1. Trimming cost V 3 bases and J 3 bases; bases outside gene matches: 17. CDR1 is MDHEN, CDR2 SYDVKM, per germline. The CDR3 is made up of 18 amino acids. CDR3 region: CASSLKGTAYNFYYEQYV. For the CDR3, the DNA is TGTGCCAGCAGTTTGAAGGGGACAGCCTATAACTTTTACTACGAGCAGTACGTC.

The chain links TRBV6-5 to TRBJ2-1; 8 nucleotides line up with TRBD2. Trimming at V came to 9 bases and at J to 4 bases, leaving 5 bases not matched to a gene. Germline values: CDR1 MNHEY, CDR2 SVGAGI. The CDR3 covers 13 residues. The CDR3 loop reads CASKLAEYNEQFF. The CDR3 bases are TGTGCCAGTAAACTAGCGGAATACAATGAGCAGTTCTTC.

The genes are TRBV28 and TRBJ2-2, with TRBD2 matching over 7 bases. V lost 6 bases and J lost 4; bases outside the gene matches: 14. The CDR3 spans 17 residues. Germline V gene lookup returns CDR1 MDHEN and CDR2 SYDVKM. The CDR3: CASSPQRGGLFTGELFF. CDR3 in DNA: TGTGCCAGCAGCCCCCAGCGGGGAGGGTTATTCACCGGGGAGCTGTTTTTT.

This clone was observed many times. The rearrangement links TRBV5-8 to TRBJ2-3; no clear D. Germline CDR1 SGHTS, CDR2 YDEGEE. V lost 0 bases, J lost 2 bases, and 13 bases lay in between. This CDR3 has 16 amino acids. The CDR3 loop reads CASSLGAVRNTDTQYF. For the CDR3, the DNA is TGTGCCAGCAGCTTGGGGGCAGTCCGAAACACAGATACGCAGTATTTT. Looking up the rest from reference TRBV5-8 and TRBJ2-3 gives the full variable domain: EAGVTQSPTHLIKTRGQQATLRCSPISGHTSVYWYQQALGLGLQFLLWYDEGEERNRGNFPPRFSGRQFPNYSSELNVNALELEDSALYLCASSLGAVRNTDTQYFGPGTRLTVL.

This clone was detected only once. This chain uses TRBV27 with TRBJ1-6, with 7 bases lining up with TRBD1. The V segment lost 2 bases and the J segment 8 bases; nucleotides outside the gene matches: 6. This CDR3 has 15 residues. The germline gives CDR1 MNHEY, CDR2 SMNVEV (reference sequence). CDR3 region: CASSLLDRDYSPLHF. CDR3 bases: TGTGCCAGCAGTTTACTAGACAGGGATTATTCACCCCTCCACTTT.

The V gene is TRBV18, the J gene TRBJ2-1; D uncertain. CDR1 and CDR2 from the germline V gene are KGHSH and LQKENI. The CDR3 length is 12 residues. V lost 2 bases, J lost 6 bases, and 5 bases lay in between. CDR3 sequence reads: CASSPMSNEQFF. The CDR3 bases are TGTGCCAGCTCACCAATGAGCAATGAGCAGTTCTTC.

The CDR3 protein is CASSQEETYLLNEQFF. The CDR3, as DNA: TGTGCCAGCAGCCAAGAGGAGACCTACCTCCTCAATGAGCAGTTCTTC. The chain is built from TRBV4-2 and TRBJ2-1; D is ambiguous. The V end lost 0 bases, the J end lost 6 bases, and 15 bases lay between the germline ends. The CDR3 sequence is 16 residues long. The V gene's germline CDR1 is LGHNA and CDR2 YNFKEQ.

The chain combines TRBV29-1 with TRBJ2-5; TRBD2 matches 7 bases. In germline, CDR1 is SQVTM, CDR2 ANQGSEA. This CDR3 has 13 residues. J gave up 5 bases and V 0 bases, and 3 bases lay outside the gene matches. CDR3 amino acids: CSVEEGGGETQYF. CDR3 in DNA: TGCAGCGTTGAAGAGGGGGGAGGGGAGACCCAGTACTTC.

This clone has a handful of counts. The J gene is TRBJ2-1, the V gene TRBV7-3, with D possibly being TRBD1 (7 bases). The CDR3 length is 15 residues. Germline assignment: CDR1 SGHTA and CDR2 FQGTGA. Trimming removed 2 bases from V and 0 bases from J, with 8 bases in between. The CDR3 DNA sequence: TGTGCCAGCAGCTTACAGGGGGGCTCCTACAATGAGCAGTTCTTC. This translates into CASSLQGGSYNEQFF.

Details on this clone: The sample has other DNA sequences that encode this CDR3 too. The V and J genes are TRBV11-3 and TRBJ1-3; no clear D. CDR1 is SGHNT, CDR2 YENEEA, per germline. The CDR3 runs 15 residues. Trimming removed 6 bases from V and 2 bases from J, with 14 bases in between. CDR3 loop: CASSLERWAGNTIYF. The CDR3 DNA sequence: TGTGCCAGCAGTTTGGAGCGGTGGGCTGGAAACACCATATATTTT.

This clone was observed a single time. V usage is TRBV5-1 and J usage is TRBJ1-1, with 8 bases fitting TRBD1. Trimming took 3 bases from V and 1 from J; bases not matched to a gene: 5. This CDR3 has 15 amino acids. Germline-derived CDR1 and CDR2 are SGHRS and YFSETQ. CDR3 nucleotides: TGCGCCAGCAGCTCTTCCGGGACAGGGAACACTGAAGCTTTCTTT. It codes for CASSSSGTGNTEAFF.